These 30 T cell receptor beta chains originate from one sample sequenced in a study of T-cell reconstitution after alpha-beta-depleted transplantation in children. It was with unique molecular identifiers that the TCRbeta library was prepared. In TCRdb, the PCR reads were re-called with MiXCR into one record per CDR3 protein. This table holds about 340,000 distinct CDR3 sequences, around 15% found once. Sequences were derived from PBMCs, mostly from graft donor cells, sampled 360 days after TCRalphabeta/CD19-depleted stem cell transplant. These TCRs come from a male patient aged 2-9 years who had a stem cell transplant for acute lymphoblastic leukemia, so the T cells may come from the graft donor.

The table lists this clonotype with a few counts. The chain joins TRBV20-1 to TRBJ2-1; 10 bases are shared with TRBD2. The J segment lost 0 bases and the V segment lost 5 bases, leaving 7 bases of the junction unmatched. The CDR3 extends over 16 amino acids. Germline values: CDR1 DFQATT, CDR2 SNEGSKA (reference sequence). The CDR3 loop is CSARGLAASSYNEQFF. The CDR3, as DNA: TGCAGTGCTCGAGGACTAGCGGCGAGCTCCTACAATGAGCAGTTCTTC.

This clonotype was counted a few times. The chain uses TRBV5-5 and TRBJ2-1, with 8 bases matching TRBD2. CDR1 and CDR2 (germline): SGHKS, YYEKEE (reference sequence). There are 17 residues in the CDR3. Trimming took 0 bases from V and 0 from J; bases not matched to a gene: 5. CDR3 loop: CASSLASGRGSYNEQFF. CDR3 coding DNA: TGTGCCAGCAGCTTGGCTAGCGGGCGGGGCTCCTACAATGAGCAGTTCTTC. Together with reference TRBV5-5 and TRBJ2-1, the CDR3 gives the full variable domain: DAGVTQSPTHLIKTRGQQVTLRCSPISGHKSVSWYQQVLGQGPQFIFQYYEKEERGRGNFPDRFSARQFPNYSSELNVNALLLGDSALYLCASSLASGRGSYNEQFFGPGTRLTVL.

This clonotype was picked up a small number of times. The genes are TRBV25-1 and TRBJ1-2; a possible D gene is TRBD1 (5 bases). CDR1 and CDR2 from the germline V gene are MGHDK and SYGVNS. CDR3 length: 14 residues. V dropped 1 base and J dropped 3 bases, with 9 bases sitting between them. Here the CDR3 reads CASSESWGDYGYTF. The CDR3 bases are TGTGCCAGCAGTGAATCCTGGGGCGACTATGGCTACACCTTC.

This clonotype has at least ten counts. V and J are TRBV3-1 and TRBJ1-1, with 9 nucleotides matching TRBD1. Per germline, CDR1 LGHDT and CDR2 YNNKEL (reference sequence). The trim removed 3 bases at V and 6 bases at J, leaving 8 bases unmatched. The CDR3 length is 15 residues. CDR3 amino acids: CASSQGTGRYAEAFF. The CDR3 DNA reads TGTGCCAGCAGCCAGGGGACAGGGAGGTACGCTGAAGCTTTCTTT. The whole variable domain, filled in from reference TRBV3-1 and TRBJ1-1, reads DTAVSQTPKYLVTQMGNDKSIKCEQNLGHDTMYWYKQDSKKFLKIMFSYNNKELIINETVPNRFSPKSPDKAHLNLHINSLELGDSAVYFCASSQGTGRYAEAFFGQGTRLTVV.

The CDR3 spells CASSRTGASGNTIYF. The DNA for the CDR3 is TGTGCCAGCAGCCGGACAGGGGCCTCTGGAAACACCATATATTTT. The rearrangement uses TRBV6-2 or TRBV6-3 and TRBJ1-3, with 9 positions matching TRBD1. The trim removed 6 bases at V and 0 bases at J, leaving 3 bases unmatched. The CDR3 has 15 residues. In germline, CDR1 is MNHEY, CDR2 SVGEGT.

This clonotype was picked up a small number of times. The chain is built from TRBV5-1 and TRBJ2-1; 7 bases line up with TRBD2. CDR3 length: 16 residues. CDR1 is SGHRS and CDR2 is YFSETQ in the germline V gene. J was trimmed by 3 bases and V by 0 bases; bases with no gene match: 6. This CDR3 is CASSLGLAAGYNEQFF. In nucleotides, the CDR3 is TGCGCCAGCAGCTTGGGACTAGCCGCCGGCTACAATGAGCAGTTCTTC.

This clonotype occurred once. The chain joins TRBV6-2 or TRBV6-3 to TRBJ2-1; 8 bases fit TRBD1. V was clipped by 7 bases and J by 9 bases; unmatched bases: 5. Germline CDR1 and CDR2: MNHEY and SVGEGT. The CDR3 is made up of 12 amino acids. CDR3 sequence: CASNQGAGEQFF. As DNA, the CDR3 is TGTGCCAGCAACCAGGGGGCGGGTGAGCAGTTCTTC.

This clonotype showed up just a few times. The V call is TRBV12-3 or TRBV12-4, the J call TRBJ1-2, with unresolved D. The germline V and J ends were trimmed by 3 bases and 3 bases, with 8 bases remaining between them. The CDR3 covers 13 residues. The chain's CDR3 is CASSLRGYYGYTF. The CDR3 coding sequence is TGTGCCAGCAGTTTGCGGGGTTACTATGGCTACACCTTC.

This clonotype was counted only a few times. The chain uses TRBV4-3 and TRBJ2-3, with 12 nucleotides matching TRBD2. Losses at the gene ends were 4 bases for V and 2 bases for J; bases not matched to a gene: 10. Germline V gene lookup returns CDR1 LGHNA and CDR2 YSLEER. The CDR3 covers 18 residues. The CDR3 DNA reads as TGCGCCAGCAGCCGCGGGGCTGGACTAGCGGGGACCACAGATACGCAGTATTTT. This translates into CASSRGAGLAGTTDTQYF.

This clonotype was seen ten or more times. The V gene is TRBV27, the J gene TRBJ2-3, with 10 bases identical to TRBD2. This CDR3 is 16 amino acids long. Trimming removed 6 bases from V and 2 bases from J; junction bases left unmatched: 8. Germline assignment: CDR1 MNHEY and CDR2 SMNVEV (reference sequence). The CDR3 DNA reads TGTGCCAGCAGCCCGTCTAGCGGGAGCTTCACAGATACGCAGTATTTT. This sequence encodes CASSPSSGSFTDTQYF.

V gene TRBV15 combines with J gene TRBJ2-7; a weak D match, TRBD2 (6 bases). CDR1 and CDR2 (germline): LNHNV, YYDKDF (reference sequence). The CDR3 covers 15 residues. Deletions cut 3 bases from V and 0 bases from J, with 12 bases between. CDR3: CATSRGGSSSYEQYF. The CDR3 DNA follows: TGTGCCACCAGCAGGGGGGGTTCAAGCTCCTACGAGCAGTACTTC.

This clonotype was recorded a few times. The rearrangement uses TRBV5-6 and TRBJ2-1; 9 nucleotides agree with TRBD2. CDR1 and CDR2 from the germline V gene are SGHDT and YYEEEE. Losses at the gene ends were 0 bases for V and 15 bases for J; bases not matched to a gene: 7. The CDR3 contains 13 residues. The CDR3 is CASSLAGGLATFF. DNA for the CDR3: TGTGCCAGCAGCTTGGCCGGGGGACTAGCAACGTTCTTC.

This clonotype was found many times. This chain links TRBV3-2 with TRBJ1-3; the listed D gene, TRBD1, was not tested against the DNA. TRBV3-2 is a documented pseudogene. The CDR3 contains 17 residues. The CDR3 is CASSLQGDSASGNTIYF. CDR3 nucleotides: TGTGCCAGCAGCCTACAGGGGGATTCCGCCTCTGGAAACACCATATATTTT.

The J gene is TRBJ2-6, the V gene TRBV3-1; 8 bases agree with TRBD1. The CDR3 covers 16 residues. The ends lost 4 bases at V and 3 bases at J; junction bases unmatched: 5. Germline V gene data show CDR1 as LGHDT and CDR2 as YNNKEL (reference sequence). CDR3 sequence reads: CASSRTGLSGANVLTF. DNA for the CDR3: TGTGCCAGCAGCCGGACAGGGCTGAGTGGGGCCAACGTCCTGACTTTC.

This chain links TRBV28 with TRBJ2-1; D gene uncertain. The V end was cut by 5 bases, the J end by 12 bases, with 11 bases between. The CDR3 sequence is 11 residues long. The V gene's germline CDR1 is MDHEN and CDR2 SYDVKM. The CDR3 here is CASSPSVAQFF. CDR3 coding DNA: TGTGCCAGCAGTCCGTCTGTCGCGCAGTTCTTC.

This clonotype was seen only a few times. The chain uses TRBV6-1 and TRBJ2-1, with 13 positions matching TRBD2. The CDR3 runs to 17 residues. Germline CDR1 MNHNS, CDR2 SASEGT. The V and J ends lost 6 bases and 7 bases, in that order; junction bases with no gene match: 12. CDR3 loop: CASRPGLAGVRANEQFF. The CDR3 bases are TGTGCCAGCAGACCCGGACTAGCGGGAGTTAGGGCAAATGAGCAGTTCTTC.

The table lists this clonotype with a few counts. The chain uses TRBV20-1 and TRBJ1-5; the D is unclear. Germline-derived CDR1 and CDR2 are DFQATT and SNEGSKA (reference sequence). The CDR3 runs 11 residues. V was clipped by 2 bases and J by 11 bases, with 10 bases between them. Here the CDR3 DNA reads TGCAGTGCTAGAACGGCTAGGACCCAGCATTTT. It codes for CSARTARTQHF.

This clonotype was detected a few times. The chain employs TRBV7-9 and TRBJ1-6, with 7 nucleotides matching TRBD1. The J segment lost 10 bases and the V segment lost 2 bases, leaving 5 bases of the junction unmatched. CDR1 SEHNR and CDR2 FQNEAQ come from the germline V gene (reference sequence). The CDR3 covers 14 residues. The DNA for the CDR3 is TGTGCCAGCAGCTTATTCCGACAGGGCTCACCCCTCCACTTT. Amino acids: CASSLFRQGSPLHF.

This clonotype was picked up a small number of times. The V gene is TRBV12-3 or TRBV12-4, the J gene TRBJ2-1; D call uncertain. CDR3 length: 15 residues. V lost 2 bases to trimming and J lost 7 bases, with 15 bases between them. The CDR3 loop is CASSLPQSGENEQFF. Here the CDR3 DNA reads TGTGCCAGCAGTTTACCCCAAAGTGGTGAAAATGAGCAGTTCTTC.

J is TRBJ2-3 and V is TRBV28, with D perhaps being TRBD1 or TRBD2 (5 bases each). The CDR3 has 16 residues. The ends were cut back, 4 bases at V and 2 bases at J, with 16 bases in the middle. Germline V CDR1 and CDR2: MDHEN, SYDVKM. As DNA, the CDR3 is TGTGCCAGCAGTTGGGACCCTAACAACTTCACAGATACGCAGTATTTT. Protein: CASSWDPNNFTDTQYF.

The chain is built from TRBV4-1 and TRBJ2-1; D gene unclear. Trimming took 0 bases from V and 2 from J, leaving 11 bases between them. The CDR3 runs to 16 residues. The germline V gene has CDR1 MGHRA and CDR2 YSYEKL. The CDR3 reads CASSQDHGSPYNEQFF. DNA for the CDR3: TGCGCCAGCAGCCAAGATCACGGCTCCCCCTACAATGAGCAGTTCTTC.

The chain combines TRBV11-3 with TRBJ2-1; a possible D gene is TRBD2 (6 bases). CDR1 is SGHNT and CDR2 is YENEEA in the germline V gene. The CDR3 extends over 15 amino acids. Deletions cut 2 bases from V and 2 bases from J, with 10 bases between. CDR3 nucleotides: TGTGCCAGCAGCTTATCGGGGGACCCCTACAATGAGCAGTTCTTC. It codes for CASSLSGDPYNEQFF.

This clonotype has a handful of counts. The V call is TRBV4-3, the J call TRBJ2-7; 8 bases line up with TRBD1. In germline, CDR1 is LGHNA, CDR2 YSLEER. CDR3 length: 15 residues. The junction had 7 bases not matched to a gene; V was cut back by 3 bases and J by 3 bases. Here the CDR3 reads CASSHRQGIDYEQYF. DNA of the CDR3: TGCGCCAGCAGCCATCGACAGGGGATTGACTACGAGCAGTACTTC.

The sample holds a few counts of this clonotype. The chain uses TRBV5-6 and TRBJ2-7, with TRBD1 matching over 8 bases. The germline V gene encodes CDR1 SGHDT and CDR2 YYEEEE. This CDR3 is built from 13 residues. The junction had 6 bases not matched to a gene; V was cut back by 3 bases and J by 7 bases. CDR3 region: CASSYTTGGEQYF. The CDR3 DNA reads as TGTGCCAGCAGCTATACCACAGGGGGAGAGCAGTACTTC.

The table lists this clonotype with a few counts. V is TRBV12-3 or TRBV12-4 and J is TRBJ2-1; the D gene is possibly TRBD2 (5 bases). There are 14 residues in the CDR3. Trimming left V 1 base short and J 6 bases short, with 10 bases between. The CDR3 nucleotides are TGTGCCAGCAGTTTAGGGGGAGTAAGCAATGAGCAGTTCTTC. Protein sequence: CASSLGGVSNEQFF.

At least ten counts were recorded for this clonotype. The V gene is TRBV28, the J gene TRBJ2-3; 11 bases map to TRBD2. V dropped 6 bases and J dropped 3; count of bases not matched to a gene: 8. CDR3 length equals 16 residues. Germline lookup yields CDR1 MDHEN and CDR2 SYDVKM. CDR3 nucleotides: TGTGCCAGCAGCCCTCGACTAGCGGGATATACAGATACGCAGTATTTT. Its translation is CASSPRLAGYTDTQYF.

V gene TRBV7-9 combines with J gene TRBJ2-1; TRBD2 agrees at 10 bases. The CDR3 has 13 residues. The germline V gene encodes CDR1 SEHNR and CDR2 FQNEAQ (reference sequence). The V segment lost 3 bases and the J segment 15 bases; nucleotides outside the gene matches: 8. The CDR3 DNA follows: TGTGCCAGCAGCTTTAGCGGGAGGAACTCGCCGTTCTTC. Encoded protein: CASSFSGRNSPFF.

CDR3 sequence reads: CSARRNRDTEAFF. For the CDR3, the DNA is TGCAGTGCTAGACGAAATAGGGACACTGAAGCTTTCTTT. The chain combines TRBV20-1 with TRBJ1-1; D is unresolved. The V and J ends lost 2 bases and 3 bases respectively, with 10 bases between them. CDR3 length: 13 amino acids. Germline assignment: CDR1 DFQATT and CDR2 SNEGSKA (reference sequence).

This clonotype was counted only a few times. The V and J genes are TRBV4-1 and TRBJ2-1; D perhaps matches TRBD1 (6 bases). The CDR3 contains 14 residues. From germline, CDR1 is MGHRA and CDR2 YSYEKL. The V end was cut by 5 bases, the J end by 5 bases, with 13 bases between. CDR3 residues: CASSSTHRDNEQFF. The CDR3 bases are TGCGCCAGCAGCTCTACCCACAGGGACAATGAGCAGTTCTTC.

The genes are TRBV4-3 and TRBJ2-2; 10 bases line up with TRBD2. CDR1 and CDR2 from the germline V gene are LGHNA and YSLEER. This CDR3 has 16 amino acids. J was trimmed by 3 bases and V by 4 bases; bases with no gene match: 5. Here the CDR3 reads CASSPLAGDDTGELFF. In DNA, the CDR3 is TGCGCCAGCAGCCCGCTAGCGGGAGACGACACCGGGGAGCTGTTTTTT.